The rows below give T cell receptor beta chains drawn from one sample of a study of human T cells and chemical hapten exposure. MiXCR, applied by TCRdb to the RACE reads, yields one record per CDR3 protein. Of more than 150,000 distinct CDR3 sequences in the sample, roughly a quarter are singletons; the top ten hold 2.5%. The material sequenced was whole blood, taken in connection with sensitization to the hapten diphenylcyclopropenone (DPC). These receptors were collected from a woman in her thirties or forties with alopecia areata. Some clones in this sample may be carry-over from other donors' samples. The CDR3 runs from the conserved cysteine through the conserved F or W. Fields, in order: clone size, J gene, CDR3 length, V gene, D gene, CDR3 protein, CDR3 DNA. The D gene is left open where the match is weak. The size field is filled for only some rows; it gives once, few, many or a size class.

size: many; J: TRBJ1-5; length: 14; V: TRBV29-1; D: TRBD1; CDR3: CSVTQGNGNQPQHF; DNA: TGCAGCGTGACACAGGGGAATGGCAATCAGCCCCAGCATTTT
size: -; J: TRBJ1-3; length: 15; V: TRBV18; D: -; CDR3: CASSHSRTERNTIYF; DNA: TGTGCCAGCTCACACTCCCGGACAGAACGAAACACCATATATTTT
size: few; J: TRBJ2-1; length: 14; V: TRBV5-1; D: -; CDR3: CASSLYSGTNEQFF; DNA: TGCGCCAGCAGCTTGTATTCAGGGACCAATGAGCAGTTCTTC
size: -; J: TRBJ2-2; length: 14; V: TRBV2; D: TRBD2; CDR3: CASSTSGISGELFF; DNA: TGTGCCAGCAGTACTAGCGGGATTTCCGGGGAGCTGTTTTTT
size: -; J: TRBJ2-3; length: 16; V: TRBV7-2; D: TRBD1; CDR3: CASSARAQGVADTQYF; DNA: TGTGCCAGCAGCGCCCGAGCACAGGGGGTGGCGGATACGCAGTATTTT
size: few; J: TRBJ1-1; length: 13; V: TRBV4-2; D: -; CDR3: CASSQVRRTEAFF; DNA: TGTGCCAGCAGCCAAGTGCGGCGGACTGAAGCTTTCTTT
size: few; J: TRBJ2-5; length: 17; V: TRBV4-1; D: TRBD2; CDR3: CASSQGGLAGGQETQYF; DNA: TGCGCCAGCAGCCAAGGGGGACTAGCGGGAGGACAAGAGACCCAGTACTTC
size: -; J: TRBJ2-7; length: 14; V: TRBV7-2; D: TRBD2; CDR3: CASRPGLATYEQYF; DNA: TGTGCCAGCAGACCGGGACTAGCGACTTACGAGCAGTACTTC
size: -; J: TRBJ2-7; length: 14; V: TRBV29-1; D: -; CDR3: CSVGSLQGSHEQYF; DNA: TGCAGCGTTGGATCCCTACAGGGTAGCCACGAGCAGTACTTC
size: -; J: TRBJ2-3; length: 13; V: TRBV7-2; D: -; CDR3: CASSLQLADTQYF; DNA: TGTGCCAGCAGCCTCCAACTAGCAGATACGCAGTATTTT
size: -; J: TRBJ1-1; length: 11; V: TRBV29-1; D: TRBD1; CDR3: CSVGDRVRAFF; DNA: TGCAGCGTTGGGGACAGGGTCCGAGCTTTCTTT